This paragraph covers one TCR beta chain sequence. Using immunoSEQ multiplex PCR, the repertoire was profiled, and TCRdb retains in-frame clones only, with some absent. Of 60,000 to 70,000 clones in the sample, roughly 80% were seen once. The sample is drawn from a study of glioma-infiltrating T cells after dendritic cell vaccination. Patients had residual fresh-frozen tumor tissue and more than two years of survival data. CDR1 MNHEY and CDR2 SVGAGI come from the germline V gene. Losses at the gene ends were 4 bases for V and 8 bases for J; bases not matched to a gene: 5. The CDR3 is made up of 14 amino acids.

V gene TRBV6-5 combines with J gene TRBJ2-6, with 7 positions matching TRBD2. This TCR was recovered from a human donor with glioblastoma. The sample in question was blood, obtained before dendritic cell vaccination. DNA of the CDR3: TGTGCCAGCAGTTCCTCGGGAGGCTCCAACGTCCTGACTTTC. Translated: CASSSSGGSNVLTF.